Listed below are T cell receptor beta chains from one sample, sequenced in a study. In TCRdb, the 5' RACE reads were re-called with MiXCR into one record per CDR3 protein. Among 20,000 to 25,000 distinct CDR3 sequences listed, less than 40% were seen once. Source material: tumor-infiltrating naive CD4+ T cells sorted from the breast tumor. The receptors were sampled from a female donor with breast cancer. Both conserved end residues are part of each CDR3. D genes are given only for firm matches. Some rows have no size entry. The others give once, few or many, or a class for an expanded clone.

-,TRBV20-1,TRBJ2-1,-,CSARASGDYNEQFF,TGCAGTGCTAGAGCCAGCGGAGATTACAATGAGCAGTTCTTC
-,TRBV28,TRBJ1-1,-,CASSSRHAWVEAFF,TGTGCCAGCAGTTCGCGACACGCGTGGGTTGAAGCTTTCTTT
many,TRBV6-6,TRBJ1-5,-,CASSLQSPNQPQHF,TGTGCCAGCAGTCTACAGTCCCCCAATCAGCCCCAGCATTTT
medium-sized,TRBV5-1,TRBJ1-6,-,CASSLERGNSPLHF,TGCGCCAGCAGCTTGGAGCGGGGAAATTCACCCCTCCACTTT
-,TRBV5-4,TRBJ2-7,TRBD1,CASSRNPGQTSYEQYF,TGTGCCAGCAGCCGTAATCCGGGACAGACCTCCTACGAGCAGTACTTC
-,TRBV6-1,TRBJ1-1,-,CASSRTGGSEAFF,TGTGCCAGCAGTCGAACGGGGGGATCTGAAGCTTTCTTT
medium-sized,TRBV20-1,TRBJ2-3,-,CSARGLVTDTQYF,TGCAGTGCTAGAGGACTAGTCACAGATACGCAGTATTTT
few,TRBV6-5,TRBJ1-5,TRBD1,CASSLLGTANQPQHF,TGTGCCAGCAGTTTGTTGGGGACAGCTAATCAGCCCCAGCATTTT
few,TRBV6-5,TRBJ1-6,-,CASSPRPGARFNSPLHF,TGTGCCAGCAGTCCACGACCAGGGGCTCGCTTTAATTCACCCCTCCACTTT
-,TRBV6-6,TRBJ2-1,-,CASLLGNEQFF,TGTGCCAGCCTTTTGGGCAATGAGCAGTTCTTC
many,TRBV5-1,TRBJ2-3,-,CASSLGGTDTQYF,TGCGCCAGCAGCTTGGGTGGCACAGATACGCAGTATTTT
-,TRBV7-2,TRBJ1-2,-,CASLQRYRDRSTNYGYTF,TGTGCCAGCCTTCAGAGATACCGCGACAGGTCCACTAACTATGGCTACACCTTC
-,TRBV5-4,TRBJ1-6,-,CASSVYAGKRNSPLHF,TGTGCCAGCAGCGTCTACGCAGGGAAGCGGAATTCACCCCTCCACTTT
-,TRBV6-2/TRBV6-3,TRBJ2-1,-,CASSYSGIPPYNEQFF,TGTGCCAGCAGTTATTCGGGAATCCCCCCCTACAATGAGCAGTTCTTC
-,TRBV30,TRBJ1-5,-,CAWSDQTGNQPQHF,TGTGCCTGGAGTGATCAGACAGGCAATCAGCCCCAGCATTTT
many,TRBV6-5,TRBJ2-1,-,CASSYSISYEQFF,TGTGCCAGCAGTTACTCGATTTCTTATGAGCAGTTCTTC
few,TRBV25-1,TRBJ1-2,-,CASRNGERARGYTF,TGTGCCAGCAGGAATGGCGAGAGGGCGCGGGGCTACACCTTC
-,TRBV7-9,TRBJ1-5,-,CASSLGHSGSAPARNQPQHF,TGTGCCAGCAGCTTAGGGCATTCGGGGTCGGCCCCCGCGCGGAATCAGCCCCAGCATTTT
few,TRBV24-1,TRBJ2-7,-,CATSESGKTYEQYF,TGTGCCACCAGTGAGTCCGGGAAAACCTACGAGCAGTACTTC
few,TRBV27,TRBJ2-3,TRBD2,CASRIAGGGDTQYF,TGTGCCAGCAGGATAGCGGGGGGGGGAGATACGCAGTATTTT
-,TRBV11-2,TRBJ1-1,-,CASSFSGNTEAFF,TGTGCCAGCAGCTTTTCGGGGAACACTGAAGCTTTCTTT
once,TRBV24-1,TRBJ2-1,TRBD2,CTTSDWARGRGSYNEQFF,TGTACCACCAGTGATTGGGCACGCGGGAGGGGCTCCTACAATGAGCAGTTTTTC
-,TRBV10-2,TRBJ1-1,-,CVSRPGPRRDKNTEAFF,TGCGTCAGCAGGCCGGGGCCCAGAAGGGATAAGAACACTGAAGCTTTCTTT
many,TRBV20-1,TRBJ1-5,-,CSATGGGGNQPQHF,TGCAGTGCTACTGGGGGCGGGGGCAATCAGCCCCAGCATTTT
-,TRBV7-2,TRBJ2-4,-,CASSPGISGNIQYF,TGTGCCAGCAGCCCAGGAATTTCGGGGAACATTCAGTACTTC
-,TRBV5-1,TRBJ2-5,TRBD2,CTSSSGRTQETQYF,TGCACCAGCAGCTCCGGGAGGACGCAAGAGACCCAGTACTTC
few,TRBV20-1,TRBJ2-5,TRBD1,CSANPTGGRETQYF,TGCAGTGCTAACCCAACAGGGGGGAGAGAGACCCAGTACTTC
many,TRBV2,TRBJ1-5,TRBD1,CASMQGAFNQPQHF,TGTGCCAGCATGCAGGGGGCTTTTAATCAGCCCCAGCATTTT
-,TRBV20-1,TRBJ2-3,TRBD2,CSARLVGLAGADTQYF,TGCAGTGCTAGACTCGTGGGTTTAGCGGGAGCAGATACGCAGTATTTT
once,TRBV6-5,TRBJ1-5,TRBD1,CASRTTTGDQPQHF,TGTGCCAGCAGAACTACGACAGGGGATCAGCCCCAGCATTTT
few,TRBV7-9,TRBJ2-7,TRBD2,CASSPSSGGSYEQYF,TGTGCCAGCAGCCCGAGTAGCGGCGGGAGCTACGAGCAGTACTTC
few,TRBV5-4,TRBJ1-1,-,CASSLDGTTEAFF,TGTGCCAGCAGCTTGGACGGTACCACTGAAGCTTTCTTT
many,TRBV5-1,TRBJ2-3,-,CASSFGGPDTQYF,TGCGCCAGCAGCTTCGGGGGGCCGGATACGCAGTATTTT
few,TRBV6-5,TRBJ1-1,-,CASSSFGRTEAFF,TGTGCCAGCAGTTCCTTCGGTAGGACTGAAGCTTTCTTT
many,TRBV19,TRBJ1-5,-,CASSIFGQPQHF,TGTGCCAGTAGTATTTTCGGTCAGCCCCAGCATTTT
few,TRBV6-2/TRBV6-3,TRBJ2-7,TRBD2,CASRLAGGGYEQYF,TGTGCCAGCAGACTAGCGGGAGGAGGGTACGAGCAGTACTTC
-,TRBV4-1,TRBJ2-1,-,CASGRIGGNEQFF,TGCGCCAGCGGGAGGATAGGGGGTAATGAGCAGTTCTTC
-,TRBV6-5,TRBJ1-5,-,CASSYASGSPDTQHF,TGTGCCAGCAGTTACGCCAGCGGGAGCCCAGATACGCAGCATTTT
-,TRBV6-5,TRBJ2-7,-,CASGPRDGRYEQYF,TGTGCCAGCGGTCCCCGGGACGGGCGCTACGAGCAGTACTTC
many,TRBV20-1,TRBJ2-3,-,CSAPRLGEDTQYF,TGCAGTGCTCCCCGTCTAGGGGAAGATACGCAGTATTTT
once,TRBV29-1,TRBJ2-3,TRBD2,CSVRTSGLIDTQYF,TGCAGCGTCCGGACTAGCGGGTTGATAGATACGCAGTATTTT
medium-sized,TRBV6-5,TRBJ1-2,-,CASSYRGQNYGYTF,TGTGCCAGCAGTTACCGCGGACAGAACTATGGCTACACCTTC
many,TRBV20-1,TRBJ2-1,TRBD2,CSADPVRAGGHWNEQFF,TGCAGTGCCGATCCCGTCCGGGCGGGAGGGCATTGGAATGAGCAGTTCTTC
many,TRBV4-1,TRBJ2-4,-,CASSRVFDGIQYF,TGCGCCAGCAGCCGCGTATTCGATGGCATTCAGTACTTC
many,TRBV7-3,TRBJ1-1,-,CASSLTGFAEAFF,TGTGCCAGCAGCTTAACGGGTTTCGCTGAAGCTTTCTTT
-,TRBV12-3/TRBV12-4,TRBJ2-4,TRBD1,CASSSTGAKNIRYF,TGTGCCAGCAGTTCGACAGGGGCCAAAAACATTCGGTACTTC
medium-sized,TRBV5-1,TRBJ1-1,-,CASSLAGHHTEAFF,TGCGCCAGCAGCTTGGCGGGACATCACACTGAAGCTTTCTTT
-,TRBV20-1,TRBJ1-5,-,CSAIQRNWGDQPQHF,TGCAGTGCTATACAGAGAAATTGGGGGGATCAGCCCCAGCATTTT
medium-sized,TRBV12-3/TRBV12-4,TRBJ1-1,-,CASSLPRGYTEAFF,TGTGCCAGCAGCCTCCCGCGCGGATACACTGAAGCTTTCTTT
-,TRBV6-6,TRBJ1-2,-,CASSYLDSNYGYTF,TGTGCCAGCAGTTACTTGGACTCTAACTATGGCTACACCTTC
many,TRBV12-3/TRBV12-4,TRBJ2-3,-,CASTPGQVTDTQYF,TGTGCCAGCACCCCGGGACAAGTCACAGATACGCAGTATTTT
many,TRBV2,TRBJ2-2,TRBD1,CASKRTGSNTGELFF,TGTGCCAGCAAAAGGACAGGGTCGAACACCGGGGAGCTGTTTTTT
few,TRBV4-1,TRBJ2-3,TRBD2,CASSRKRSGTSGSTDTQYF,TGCGCCAGCAGCCGAAAAAGATCCGGGACTAGCGGTAGCACAGATACGCAGTATTTT
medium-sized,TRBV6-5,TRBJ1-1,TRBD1,CASRPRGHTEAFF,TGTGCCAGCAGACCCAGGGGGCACACTGAAGCTTTCTTT